The entry below gives a single T cell receptor beta chain sequence along with its context. What it binds is not known. These data belong to a study of identical twins. Study-wide points: Excess sharing by twins proved weaker in beta out-of-frame sequences.

TCRdb redid the calling of the 5' RACE reads with MiXCR, one entry per CDR3 protein. The sample lists 200,000 to 250,000 distinct CDR3 sequences, 5.5% to 7% seen once, with roughly 3.6% in the top ten. Germline assignment: CDR1 SGDLS and CDR2 YYNGEE. This CDR3 has 17 residues. Trimming at V came to 4 bases and at J to 0 bases, leaving 9 bases not matched to a gene. This sample was also put to use in a study of yellow fever vaccine responses in identical twins.

Material for sequencing was memory (CD45RO+) T cells sorted from blood. The chain is built from TRBV9 and TRBJ2-3, with 9 bases identical to TRBD2. The clonotype was recovered from a woman aged 18-29 years in good health. The CDR3 reads CASSPLPSGASTDTQYF. CDR3 nucleotide sequence: TGTGCCAGCAGCCCCCTCCCTAGCGGGGCTAGCACAGATACGCAGTATTTT.